This TCR beta chain is drawn from a study of blood T cell repertoires in COVID-19. Study background: Nucleic acid was either cDNA or gDNA, and it came from T cells, B-cell-depleted T cells, or PBMCs.

This clone was detected only a few times. The CDR3 has 16 amino acids. CDR1 and CDR2 from the germline V gene are SGHTS and YDEGEE. With V trimmed by 4 bases and J by 9 bases, 14 bases remained unmatched. Only in-frame clones appear in the TCRdb table, and some are missing; sequencing was by immunoSEQ multiplex PCR. Of more than 110,000 clones in the sample, 78% were seen once. J is TRBJ1-5 and V is TRBV5-8; TRBD1 aligns across 9 bases. The sequencing sample was made of PBMCs or T cells enriched from blood (not recorded which). This TCR derives from a woman in her fifties or sixties who had recovered from COVID-19. This CDR3 is CASSGMGTGHIRPQHF. CDR3 in DNA: TGTGCCAGCAGCGGGATGGGGACAGGGCACATTCGGCCCCAGCATTTT. The variable domain in full, with the rest retrieved from reference TRBV5-8 and TRBJ1-5, is EAGVTQSPTHLIKTRGQQATLRCSPISGHTSVYWYQQALGLGLQFLLWYDEGEERNRGNFPPRFSGRQFPNYSSELNVNALELEDSALYLCASSGMGTGHIRPQHFGDGTRLSIL.